The rows below give T cell receptor beta chains drawn from one sample of a study of vaccination and CD4 T cells after COVID-19. For these receptors, no antigen is known. TCRdb used MiXCR to reprocess the PCR reads, holding one entry per CDR3 protein. The data hold 6,000 to 7,000 distinct CDR3 sequences, with around 45% observed a single time. The sequenced material came from CD4+ T cells from blood, cultured in vitro. The receptors were sampled from a human donor who had recovered from COVID-19. Each CDR3 is given with its conserved first and last residue. D genes are given only for firm matches. Clone size is shown for a subset of rows, as once, few, many or a class of expanded clone.

clone_size	d_call	v_call	j_call	cdr3_nt	cdr3_aa
.	.	TRBV11-2	TRBJ1-2	TGTGCCAGCAGTCAAGAGGGAGCCGGCTACACCTTC	CASSQEGAGYTF
.	TRBD2	TRBV5-4	TRBJ2-5	TGTGCCAGCAGCTTGGGGACTAGCGGGGGGGCCACGGAGACCCAGTACTTC	CASSLGTSGGATETQYF
.	.	TRBV21-1	TRBJ1-4	TGTGCCAGCAGCGCTCGCAAGGGGGGGCGGCGGGAAAAACTGTTTTTT	CASSARKGGRREKLFF
.	.	TRBV5-4	TRBJ1-1	TGTGCCAGCAGCACAGGGACACAGAACACTGAAGCTTTCTTT	CASSTGTQNTEAFF
.	.	TRBV30	TRBJ1-2	TGTGCCTGGAGTGTACCGGGACGGCTCTATGGCTACACCTTC	CAWSVPGRLYGYTF
.	.	TRBV20-1	TRBJ2-4	TGCAGTGCCCCGGACAGAATGAAAAACATTCAGTACTTC	CSAPDRMKNIQYF
.	.	TRBV11-3	TRBJ2-3	TGTGCCAGCAGCCCTAGTCACGGAGGGTTGGCAGATACGCAGTATTTT	CASSPSHGGLADTQYF
.	.	TRBV20-1	TRBJ2-3	TGCAGTGCTGGGGGCCTTGGAAGGACAGATACGCAGTATTTT	CSAGGLGRTDTQYF
few	.	TRBV6-1	TRBJ2-6	TGTGCCAGCCGAGGGACGGGGGCCAACGTCCTGACTTTC	CASRGTGANVLTF
.	.	TRBV6-1	TRBJ2-7	TGTGCCACCACCAGGGATCACCAAAGTAGGGCCTACGAGCAGTACTTC	CATTRDHQSRAYEQYF
.	TRBD2	TRBV6-2/TRBV6-3	TRBJ2-5	TGTGCCAGCAGTTACTCCCTGGGGGGGAAAGAGACCCAGTACTTC	CASSYSLGGKETQYF
medium-sized	.	TRBV5-1	TRBJ1-1	TGCGCCAGCAGCGGGGGTCGGGGGCTTGATACTGAAGCTTTCTTT	CASSGGRGLDTEAFF
.	.	TRBV6-1	TRBJ1-5	TGTGCCAGCAGTGAAGCGCACGGGGTCCAGCCCCAGCATTTT	CASSEAHGVQPQHF
.	.	TRBV7-3	TRBJ1-6	TGTGCCAGCAGCATCGACGGGGGGACACCCCTCCACTTT	CASSIDGGTPLHF
.	.	TRBV7-6	TRBJ2-3	TGTGCCAGCAGCTTATTAGGGGACACAGATACGCAGTATTTT	CASSLLGDTDTQYF
.	.	TRBV5-6	TRBJ1-2	TGTGCCAGCAGCCCCGGTGATCGGCGGGCTCGAGGCTACACCTTC	CASSPGDRRARGYTF
few	.	TRBV2	TRBJ1-1	TGTGCCAGCAGTGCAGTTGGAGGGAGGGGGACTGAAGCTTTCTTT	CASSAVGGRGTEAFF
few	.	TRBV27	TRBJ1-6	TGTGCCAGCAGTTTATCGAGGACAGCGTATCGGTATAATTCACCCCTCCACTTT	CASSLSRTAYRYNSPLHF
few	.	TRBV19	TRBJ1-6	TGTGCCAGTAGTATTTTGGGATCCGGTTCACCCCTCCACTTT	CASSILGSGSPLHF
.	TRBD1	TRBV15	TRBJ1-1	TGTGCCACCAGCACGGACAGGGCCATGAACACTGAAGCTTTCTTT	CATSTDRAMNTEAFF
few	.	TRBV7-9	TRBJ2-5	TGTGCCAGCAGCTTCTTACAAGGGGGGCCGGAGACCCAGTACTTC	CASSFLQGGPETQYF
.	.	TRBV5-1	TRBJ2-7	TGCGCCAGCAGCGTGGAGGGGGGGTCGGCCTACGAGCAGTACTTC	CASSVEGGSAYEQYF
few	.	TRBV18	TRBJ1-2	TGTGCCAGCTCACCACCGGGGAGACTCAGAAGGGATGGCTACACCTTC	CASSPPGRLRRDGYTF
few	.	TRBV2	TRBJ1-6	TGTGCCAGCAGGGACGAATCAAATTCACCCCTCCACTTT	CASRDESNSPLHF
.	TRBD1	TRBV20-1	TRBJ2-5	TGCAGTGCACCACGACAGGGTGAGGAGACCCAGTACTTC	CSAPRQGEETQYF
.	.	TRBV5-1	TRBJ2-1	TGCGCCAGCAGACTAAGGGCAGGGCTCAATGAGCAGTTCTTC	CASRLRAGLNEQFF
.	.	TRBV14	TRBJ2-2	TGTGCCAGCAGCCAAATCTACCCCGGGGGCAGTCAAAAGGGGGACACCGGGGAGCTGTTTTTT	CASSQIYPGGSQKGDTGELFF
.	.	TRBV7-2	TRBJ2-7	TGTGCCAGCAGCCCTCGCCCGGGGGCCTACGAGCAGTACTTC	CASSPRPGAYEQYF
few	.	TRBV15	TRBJ1-4	TGTGCCACCAGCAGAGGTCTTGCGGGGCGTGCTGAAAAACTGTTTTTT	CATSRGLAGRAEKLFF
few	.	TRBV7-6	TRBJ2-5	TGTGCCAGCAGCATCCTAGTGCCTGAGACCCAGTACTTC	CASSILVPETQYF
.	.	TRBV6-1	TRBJ1-6	TGTGCCAGCAGTGACCGCCAGGGGAGTCCCTATAATTCACCCCTCCACTTT	CASSDRQGSPYNSPLHF
.	.	TRBV18	TRBJ2-7	TGTGCCAGCTCACAGTTTCAGGGGATCGAGCAGTACTTC	CASSQFQGIEQYF
few	.	TRBV7-9	TRBJ1-2	TGTGCCAGCAGCTTAGGCGGGACCGTTAATAACTATGGCTACACCTTC	CASSLGGTVNNYGYTF
.	.	TRBV20-1	TRBJ2-3	TGCAGTGCTAGTTACGGGGGAGATGCCACAGATACGCAGTATTTT	CSASYGGDATDTQYF
few	TRBD1	TRBV25-1	TRBJ1-1	TGTGCCAGCAGTGAATCTGGGGGACAGGGTCCGCGGGTCACTGAAGCTTTCTTT	CASSESGGQGPRVTEAFF
.	TRBD1	TRBV20-1	TRBJ2-3	TGCAGTGCAACAGGGGTTAGCACAGATACGCAGTATTTT	CSATGVSTDTQYF
few	.	TRBV18	TRBJ2-5	TGTGCCAGCTCACCATCGGGGGGCGCGGAGACCCAGTACTTC	CASSPSGGAETQYF
.	.	TRBV21-1	TRBJ2-3	TGTGCCAGCTCCCAATGGGGGAGTCGGGATACGCAGTATTTT	CASSQWGSRDTQYF
.	.	TRBV20-1	TRBJ1-2	TGCAGTGCTAGCTCGATGGGGGTTAACTATGGCTACACCTTC	CSASSMGVNYGYTF
.	.	TRBV2	TRBJ2-3	TGTGCCAGCAGGACCGCACGGGAGCCAGATACGCAGTATTTT	CASRTAREPDTQYF
.	TRBD2	TRBV20-1	TRBJ2-3	TGCAGTGCTTTTAAACGTAGCGGGAGGGACCCCACAGATACGCAGTATTTT	CSAFKRSGRDPTDTQYF
few	TRBD1	TRBV11-3	TRBJ2-7	TGTGCCAGCAGCTTAGAGCGGACAGGGGGGGCCTACGAGCAGTACTTC	CASSLERTGGAYEQYF
few	.	TRBV21-1	TRBJ2-4	TGTGCCAGCAGCAAAGTGCCAGGACTAGCCAAAAACATTCAGTACTTC	CASSKVPGLAKNIQYF
.	TRBD1	TRBV11-2	TRBJ2-5	TGTGCCAGCAGCCAAGACAGGGTGTTAGAGACCCAGTACTTC	CASSQDRVLETQYF